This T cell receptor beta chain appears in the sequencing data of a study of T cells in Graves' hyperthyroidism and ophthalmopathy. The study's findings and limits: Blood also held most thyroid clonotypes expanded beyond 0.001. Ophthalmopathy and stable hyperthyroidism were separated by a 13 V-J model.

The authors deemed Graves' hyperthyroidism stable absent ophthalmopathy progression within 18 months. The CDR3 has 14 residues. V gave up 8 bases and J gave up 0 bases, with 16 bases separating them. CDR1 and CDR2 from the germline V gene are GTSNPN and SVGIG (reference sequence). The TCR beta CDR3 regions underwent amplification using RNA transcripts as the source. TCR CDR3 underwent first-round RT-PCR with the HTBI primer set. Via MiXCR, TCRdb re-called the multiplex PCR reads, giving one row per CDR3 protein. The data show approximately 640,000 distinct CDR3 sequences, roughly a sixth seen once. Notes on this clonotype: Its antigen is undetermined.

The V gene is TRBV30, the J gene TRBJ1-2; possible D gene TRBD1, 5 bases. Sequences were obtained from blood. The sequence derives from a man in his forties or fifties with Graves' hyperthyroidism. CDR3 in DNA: TGTGCCCAGACTCACAGGACCGCTAACTATGGCTACACCTTC. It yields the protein CAQTHRTANYGYTF. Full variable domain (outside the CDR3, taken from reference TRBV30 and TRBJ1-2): SQTIHQWPATLVQPVGSPLSLECTVEGTSNPNLYWYRQAAGRGLQLLFYSVGIGQISSEVPQNLSASRPQDRQFILSSKKLLLSDSGFYLCAQTHRTANYGYTFGSGTRLTVV.